This passage covers 3 T cell receptor beta chains from one sample sequenced in a study of radiotherapy plus CTLA-4 blockade in lung cancer. The repertoire was sequenced with immunoSEQ multiplex PCR; TCRdb's copy has only in-frame clones and lacks some. Among 30,000 or so clones, around 73% were seen once, and the ten largest hold roughly 8%. The specimen comprised peripheral blood, sampled from a patient treated with radiotherapy plus ipilimumab. These TCRs come from a human donor with non-small cell lung cancer who had stable disease on radiotherapy plus ipilimumab.

This clone was counted once. The V gene is TRBV27, the J gene TRBJ2-7, with D possibly matching TRBD2 (5 bases). The CDR3 contains 14 residues. V was pared by 4 bases and J by 2 bases, with 12 bases between. The germline V gene encodes CDR1 MNHEY and CDR2 SMNVEV (reference sequence). The CDR3 DNA reads TGTGCCAGCAGTTCCCGGACTTACCCCTACGAGCAGTACGTC. Translated: CASSSRTYPYEQYV.

The chain has TRBV7-2 and TRBJ2-7, with a weak D call TRBD1 (5 bases). V lost 1 base and J lost 1, with 8 bases in between. Germline V lookup: CDR1 SGHTA, CDR2 FQGNSA. The CDR3 consists of 14 residues. The CDR3 reads CASSLDYRSYEQYF. The CDR3 DNA reads TGTGCCAGCAGCTTAGATTACAGGTCCTACGAGCAGTACTTC.

The rearrangement joins TRBV4-3 to TRBJ2-3; D is ambiguous. Per the germline V gene, CDR1 is LGHNA and CDR2 is YSLEER. V shed 0 bases and J shed 8 bases, with 9 bases lying between them. There are 13 residues in the CDR3. Written as DNA, the CDR3 is TGCGCCAGCAGCCAAGAATCCTGGGGTACGCAGTATTTT. This translates into CASSQESWGTQYF.